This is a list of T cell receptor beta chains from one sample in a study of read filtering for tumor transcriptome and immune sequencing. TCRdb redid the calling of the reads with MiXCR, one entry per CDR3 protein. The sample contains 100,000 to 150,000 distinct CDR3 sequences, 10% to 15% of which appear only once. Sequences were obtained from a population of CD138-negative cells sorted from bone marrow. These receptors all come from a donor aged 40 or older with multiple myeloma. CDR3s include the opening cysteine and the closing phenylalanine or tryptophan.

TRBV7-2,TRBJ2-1,CASSLVGTNEQFF
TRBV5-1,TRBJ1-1,CASSLAGRNTEAFF
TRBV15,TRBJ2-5,CATSRDSVRSETQYF
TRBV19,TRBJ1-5,CASSDPGLDQPQHF
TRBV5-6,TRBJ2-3,CASSLGSSSYTQYF
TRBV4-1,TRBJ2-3,CASSRGGGLSDTQYF
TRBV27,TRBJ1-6,CASSRDRDNSPLHF
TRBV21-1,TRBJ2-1,CASSKEGTASNEQFF
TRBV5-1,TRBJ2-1,CASSQGDRGSYHEQFF
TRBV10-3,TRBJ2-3,CAISESAGSTDTQYF
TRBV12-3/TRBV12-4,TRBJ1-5,CASSLVPQNQPQHF
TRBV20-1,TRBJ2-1,CSAPTSGTSEQFF
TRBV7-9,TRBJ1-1,CASIRPGGLKTEAFF
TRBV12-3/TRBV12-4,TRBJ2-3,CASSFRVNTQYF
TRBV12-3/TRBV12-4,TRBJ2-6,CASSRGIGANVLTF
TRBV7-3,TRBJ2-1,CASSQDGTTYNEQFF
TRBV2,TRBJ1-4,CASSPRGGVGKKLFF